The 23 T cell receptor beta chains below come from one sample, sequenced in a study of yellow fever vaccine responses in identical twins (dated by TCRdb to the late 2010s). To prepare the library, RT-PCR was applied. Sequencing used an Illumina HiSeq 2500. TCRdb redid the processing of the public reads, applying fastp at Q25 and MiXCR, and retained in-frame beta chains. Rows with a matching CDR3 protein are joined into one entry that keeps the most common DNA and genes. Across this sample there are approximately 32,000 distinct CDR3 sequences, with more than 50% seen only once. The ten most abundant clones make up 4.5% of the sample. The material was T cells from blood (PBMCs), unsorted or a sorted subset (not recorded which), obtained before or after yellow fever vaccination (not recorded which). These receptors all come from a woman under 30 who received the yellow fever vaccine. Donor details come from another sample of the same person, matched by shared clones.

The chain is built from TRBV5-1 and TRBJ2-7; D possibly corresponds to TRBD2 (5 bases). There are 14 residues in the CDR3. The germline gives CDR1 SGHRS, CDR2 YFSETQ. Trimming cost V 3 bases and J 5 bases, with 15 bases left between them. CDR3: CASSSRLASDEQYF. The CDR3 DNA is TGCGCCAGCAGCTCCCGCCTAGCTTCCGACGAGCAGTACTTC.

The chain has TRBV4-1 and TRBJ1-2; D gene uncertain. The CDR3 totals 14 residues. Germline CDR1 MGHRA, CDR2 YSYEKL. V was clipped by 0 bases and J by 2 bases, with 7 bases between them. The CDR3 reads CASSQEVPNYGYTF. In nucleotides, the CDR3 is TGCGCCAGCAGCCAAGAGGTTCCAAACTATGGCTACACCTTC.

J is TRBJ1-4 and V is TRBV11-3; TRBD1 matches at 7 bases. This CDR3 has 14 residues. With 5 bases clipped from V and 4 bases from J, the junction kept 4 bases outside the gene matches. Germline CDR1 SGHNT, CDR2 YENEEA. Here the CDR3 reads CASSRQGLNEKLFF. CDR3 nucleotides: TGTGCCAGCAGCCGACAGGGCCTTAATGAAAAACTGTTTTTT.

This rearrangement joins TRBV12-3 or TRBV12-4 to TRBJ2-6, with TRBD2 identical over 8 bases. Unmatched junction bases numbered 6, after V lost 3 bases and J lost 2 bases. The CDR3 runs to 17 residues. DNA of the CDR3: TGTGCCAGCAGTTTCACAGCGGGAGTGGCTGGGGCCAACGTCCTGACTTTC. This codes for CASSFTAGVAGANVLTF.

A few counts support this clonotype. V and J are TRBV7-6 and TRBJ2-5; perhaps D is TRBD1 or TRBD2 (5 bases each). The V and J ends lost 5 bases and 7 bases respectively, with 17 bases between them. Germline lookup yields CDR1 SGHVS and CDR2 FNYEAQ. The CDR3 is 14 residues long. In DNA form, the CDR3 reads TGTGCCAGCAGCCCCGCAGAGGGCACAGGGACCCAGTACTTC. Encoded protein: CASSPAEGTGTQYF.

The chain is built from TRBV10-1 and TRBJ1-5; D gene ambiguous. The CDR3 extends over 16 amino acids. Germline V lookup: CDR1 WNHNN, CDR2 SYGVQD (reference sequence). V was shortened by 0 bases and J by 4 bases, with 13 bases between the two germline ends. The DNA for the CDR3 is TGCGCCAGCAGTGAGTCCCACGACGGGAGAAATCAGCCCCAGCATTTT. This gives the protein CASSESHDGRNQPQHF.

This clonotype showed up just a few times. The genes are TRBV9 and TRBJ1-2; 7 bases are a match to TRBD1. Germline CDR1 SGDLS, CDR2 YYNGEE. The CDR3 loop spans 16 amino acids. Trimming cost V 2 bases and J 2 bases; bases outside gene matches: 9. The CDR3 DNA reads TGTGCCAGCAGCGTCGCAACAGGGGCCGCCAACTATGGCTACACCTTC. Protein sequence: CASSVATGAANYGYTF.

The chain joins TRBV2 to TRBJ2-2; the match to TRBD2 covers 8 bases. The CDR3 consists of 14 residues. V gave up 5 bases and J gave up 5 bases; unmatched junction bases: 4. Germline CDR1 and CDR2: SNHLY and FYNNEI. The CDR3 DNA follows: TGTGCCAGCAGTCCCGGGAGGGTTACCGGGGAGCTGTTTTTT. Its translation is CASSPGRVTGELFF. The full variable domain, its missing parts supplied by reference TRBV2 and TRBJ2-2, is EPEVTQTPSHQVTQMGQEVILRCVPISNHLYFYWYRQILGQKVEFLVSFYNNEISEKSEIFDDQFSVERPDGSNFTLKIRSTKLEDSAMYFCASSPGRVTGELFFGEGSRLTVL.

The chain carries TRBV15 and TRBJ2-7; no clear D gene. The CDR3 extends over 13 amino acids. Germline CDR1 LNHNV, CDR2 YYDKDF (reference sequence). The V gene lost 4 bases and the J gene lost 2 bases, with 9 bases spanning the gap. In DNA form, the CDR3 reads TGTGCCACCAGCACTACAGATACCTACGAGCAGTACTTC. Translation gives CATSTTDTYEQYF.

This clonotype was observed a single time. This chain joins TRBV9 and TRBJ2-1, with D perhaps TRBD1 or TRBD2 (5 bases each). The CDR3 runs to 16 residues. V lost 3 bases, J lost 8 bases, and 21 bases lay in between. Germline V gene sequence: CDR1 SGDLS, CDR2 YYNGEE. The CDR3 region has the DNA TGTGCCAGCAGCGCCCGCCGGGCTAGAGGGGTTTATGAGCAGTTCTTC. This translates into CASSARRARGVYEQFF.

V is TRBV3-1 and J is TRBJ2-3; D perhaps matches TRBD1 (5 bases). Germline CDR1 LGHDT, CDR2 YNNKEL (reference sequence). The CDR3 sequence is 15 residues long. The ends were cut back, 4 bases at V and 4 bases at J, with 15 bases in the middle. This CDR3 reads CASSLRVPSPDTQYF. For the CDR3, the DNA is TGTGCCAGCAGCCTCAGGGTCCCCTCACCAGATACGCAGTATTTT.

The chain links TRBV12-3 or TRBV12-4 to TRBJ1-3; D is ambiguous. Trimming stripped 2 bases from V and 0 bases from J, with 5 bases between. The CDR3 is 14 residues long. The CDR3 here is CASSLMVSGNTIYF. The CDR3 DNA follows: TGTGCCAGCAGTTTAATGGTCTCTGGAAACACCATATATTTT.

The chain recombines TRBV5-6 with TRBJ1-5; TRBD1 matches at 9 bases. V shed 0 bases, J shed 5 bases, and the junction held 6 bases outside the gene matches. Germline CDR1 is SGHDT and CDR2 is YYEEEE. The CDR3 sequence is 16 residues long. CDR3 sequence (DNA): TGTGCCAGCAGCTTGGGCGGGACAGGGCGGTATCAGCCCCAGCATTTT. Translating it yields CASSLGGTGRYQPQHF.

The chain has TRBV11-1 and TRBJ2-1; D possibly matches TRBD1 or TRBD2 (6 bases each). The CDR3 extends over 15 amino acids. V was clipped by 6 bases and J by 4 bases, with 16 bases between them. In germline, CDR1 is SGHAT, CDR2 FQDESV (reference sequence). The CDR3 DNA sequence: TGTGCCAGCAGGCCCGGAGGGGGTTGGTACAATGAGCAGTTCTTC. Amino acids: CASRPGGGWYNEQFF.

The gene calls are TRBV2 and TRBJ2-3; 10 bases align to TRBD2. Germline V gives CDR1 SNHLY, CDR2 FYNNEI. The V gene end was trimmed by 3 bases and the J gene end by 4 bases; junction bases not matched to a gene: 4. The CDR3 is 15 residues long. The CDR3 DNA reads as TGTGCCAGCAGTGAGGGCCTAGCGGGAGCAGATACGCAGTATTTT. As protein: CASSEGLAGADTQYF.

This clonotype showed up just a few times. The rearrangement links TRBV11-1 to TRBJ1-2; D is uncertain. V lost 2 bases to trimming and J lost 5 bases, with 12 bases between them. The germline CDR1 and CDR2 sequences are SGHAT and FQDESV (reference sequence). The CDR3 spans 14 residues. The CDR3 DNA reads TGTGCCAGCAGCTTAAATAGCAGCCCTTATGGCTACACCTTC. This encodes CASSLNSSPYGYTF.

The chain recombines TRBV2 with TRBJ1-5; tentatively, D is TRBD1 (5 bases). The CDR3 is made up of 12 amino acids. From germline, CDR1 is SNHLY and CDR2 FYNNEI. Trimming removed 8 bases from V and 3 bases from J, with 8 bases in between. In DNA, the CDR3 is TGTGCCAGCCGGGACCCCAATCAGCCCCAGCATTTT. This translates into CASRDPNQPQHF. The variable domain in full, with the rest retrieved from reference TRBV2 and TRBJ1-5, is EPEVTQTPSHQVTQMGQEVILRCVPISNHLYFYWYRQILGQKVEFLVSFYNNEISEKSEIFDDQFSVERPDGSNFTLKIRSTKLEDSAMYFCASRDPNQPQHFGDGTRLSIL.

V and J are TRBV12-3 or TRBV12-4 and TRBJ1-4; D is possibly TRBD1 (6 bases). Trimming stripped 3 bases from V and 6 bases from J, with 11 bases between. This CDR3 contains 14 residues. CDR3 amino acids: CASSLDSWDEKLFF. The CDR3 DNA is TGTGCCAGCAGTTTGGACAGCTGGGATGAAAAACTGTTTTTT.

This chain links TRBV28 with TRBJ2-3, with 11 bases matching TRBD2. Trimming at V came to 7 bases and at J to 4 bases, leaving 7 bases not matched to a gene. The CDR3 sequence is 15 residues long. Germline CDR1 is MDHEN and CDR2 is SYDVKM. The CDR3 region is CASTYPSGRSDTQYF. Here the CDR3 DNA reads TGTGCCAGCACCTACCCTAGCGGGAGGTCAGATACGCAGTATTTT.

This clonotype was observed a handful of times. The V and J genes are TRBV7-3 and TRBJ2-5; 9 positions agree with TRBD2. Germline V gene lookup returns CDR1 SGHTA and CDR2 FQGTGA. This CDR3 comprises 17 residues. V was clipped by 1 base and J by 2 bases; unmatched bases: 8. This CDR3 is CASSLRISGGLQETQYF. The CDR3 DNA reads as TGTGCCAGCAGCTTAAGGATTAGCGGGGGCCTGCAAGAGACCCAGTACTTC. Drawing the rest from reference TRBV7-3 and TRBJ2-5, the complete variable domain is GAGVSQTPSNKVTEKGKYVELRCDPISGHTALYWYRQSLGQGPEFLIYFQGTGAADDSGLPNDRFFAVRPEGSVSTLKIQRTERGDSAVYLCASSLRISGGLQETQYFGPGTRLLVL.

The V call is TRBV6-1, the J call TRBJ2-1; 9 bases agree with TRBD2. V lost 4 bases to trimming and J lost 0 bases; unmatched junction nucleotides: 1. The CDR3 has 15 amino acids. In germline, CDR1 is MNHNS, CDR2 SASEGT. The CDR3: CASSALAGSYNEQFF. The CDR3 DNA follows: TGTGCCAGCAGTGCACTAGCGGGCTCCTACAATGAGCAGTTCTTC.

The rearrangement uses TRBV11-1 and TRBJ2-7, with D uncertain. V lost 2 bases and J lost 11, with 10 bases in between. The CDR3 has 11 residues. Germline lookup yields CDR1 SGHAT and CDR2 FQDESV (reference sequence). The CDR3 DNA follows: TGTGCCAGCAGCTTATACGGAGACAAGTACTTC. Protein product: CASSLYGDKYF.

V and J are TRBV11-1 and TRBJ2-1; no clear D gene. Trimming pared 2 bases from V and 5 bases from J, leaving 7 bases between. Germline CDR1 and CDR2: SGHAT and FQDESV (reference sequence). This CDR3 has 13 residues. Written as DNA, the CDR3 is TGTGCCAGCAGCTTAAAGGAGAACAATGAGCAGTTCTTC. It codes for CASSLKENNEQFF.